This TCR beta chain was sequenced during a study of control samples from healthy donors and cancer patients. This table comes from immunoSEQ multiplex PCR, and its TCRdb copy is limited to in-frame clones, with some not included. Of 150,000 to 200,000 clones listed, 88% are singletons. Germline lookup yields CDR1 LNHDA and CDR2 SQIVND (reference sequence). CDR3 size: 14 residues. V lost 5 bases and J lost 6, with 14 bases in between. The sample taken for sequencing was blood. The receptor was derived from a woman aged 25 to 39 in good health. The chain carries TRBV19 and TRBJ1-5; D is perhaps TRBD1 (6 bases). The CDR3 here is CASSPDRLGQPQHF. In DNA form, the CDR3 reads TGTGCCAGTAGTCCCGACAGGTTAGGTCAGCCCCAGCATTTT.